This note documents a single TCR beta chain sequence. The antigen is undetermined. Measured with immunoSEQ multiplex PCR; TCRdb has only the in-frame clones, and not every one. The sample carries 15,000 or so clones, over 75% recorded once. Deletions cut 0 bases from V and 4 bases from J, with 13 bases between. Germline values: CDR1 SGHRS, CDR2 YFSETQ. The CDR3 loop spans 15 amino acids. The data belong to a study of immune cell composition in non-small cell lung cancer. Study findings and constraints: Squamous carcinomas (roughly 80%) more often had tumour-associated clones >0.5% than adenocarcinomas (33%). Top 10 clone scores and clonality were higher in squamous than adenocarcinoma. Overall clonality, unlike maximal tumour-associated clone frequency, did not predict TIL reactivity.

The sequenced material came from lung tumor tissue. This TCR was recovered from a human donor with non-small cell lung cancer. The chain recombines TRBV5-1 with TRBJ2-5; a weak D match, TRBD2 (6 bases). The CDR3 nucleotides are TGCGCCAGCAGCTTGGCCGTCGGGGGTGGAGAGACCCAGTACTTC. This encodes CASSLAVGGGETQYF.